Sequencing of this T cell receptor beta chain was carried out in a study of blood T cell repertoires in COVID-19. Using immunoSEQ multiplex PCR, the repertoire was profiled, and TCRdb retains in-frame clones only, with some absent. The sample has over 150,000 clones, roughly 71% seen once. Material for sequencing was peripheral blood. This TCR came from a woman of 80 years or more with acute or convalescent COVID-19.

The CDR3 DNA is TGCGCCAGCAGTGCTAGAGGTAGCGCTGAAGCTTTCTTT. Protein: CASSARGSAEAFF. V is TRBV10-2 and J is TRBJ1-1, with D unclear. There are 13 residues in the CDR3. The germline CDR1 and CDR2 sequences are WSHSY and SAAADI. The ends were cut back, 4 bases at V and 6 bases at J, with 12 bases in the middle.